This TCR beta chain was captured by sequencing in a study of T cell responses to AZD1222 COVID-19 vaccine. The germline CDR1 and CDR2 sequences are MNHEY and SVGAGI. Trimming cost V 0 bases and J 4 bases; bases outside gene matches: 3. This CDR3 comprises 15 residues. Comment on this clone: The antigen remains unidentified.

Findings and caveats of the study: A mostly white British donor set with more females was recruited, and clonal diversity was possibly underestimated.

Clones were read by immunoSEQ multiplex PCR, and TCRdb kept only the in-frame ones, dropping some. The sample lists about 180,000 clones, about 91% occurring once. The source of this sequence is an adult in good health. V is TRBV6-5 and J is TRBJ2-1; TRBD2 agrees at 7 bases. This sample comprised peripheral blood, obtained on day 0 of AZD1222 vaccination. CDR3 bases: TGTGCCAGCAGTTACTCGACTAGCTCTTACAATGAGCAGTTCTTC. It is translated as CASSYSTSSYNEQFF.